These T cell receptor beta chains were read from a single sample in a study of OX40 agonist ivuxolimab in advanced cancers. Sequencing was performed with immunoSEQ multiplex PCR; in TCRdb, only in-frame clones are kept and a portion is missing. This table holds 80,000 or so clones, approximately 92% found once. The sequencing used CD4+ or CD8+ T cells sorted from blood, collected in a trial of the OX40 agonist ivuxolimab. The receptors were sampled from an adult with an advanced solid tumor such as melanoma, head and neck, liver or kidney cancer. Both conserved end residues are part of each CDR3. D genes are given only for firm matches. Clone size appears in some rows only: once, few, many, or a class for an expanded clone.

d_gene,abundance,j_gene,len,v_gene,CDR3aa,CDR3nt
-,-,TRBJ2-3,13,TRBV7-3,CASSLESTDTQYF,TGTGCCAGCAGCTTAGAGAGCACAGATACGCAGTATTTT
-,-,TRBJ1-1,14,TRBV7-2,CASRQQASIAEAFF,TGTGCCAGCAGACAACAGGCGTCCATTGCCGAAGCTTTCTTT
-,-,TRBJ2-5,18,TRBV5-1,CASSLAFKVRRWQETQYF,TGCGCCAGCAGCTTGGCGTTTAAGGTACGCCGTTGGCAAGAGACCCAGTACTTC
TRBD1,-,TRBJ2-7,17,TRBV6-1,CASSESGSGTGFYEQYF,TGTGCCAGCAGTGAAAGTGGGTCGGGGACAGGATTCTACGAGCAGTACTTC
-,-,TRBJ2-7,13,TRBV29-1,CSVVLGRSREQYF,TGCAGCGTTGTATTGGGTAGGTCTAGGGAGCAGTACTTC
TRBD2,-,TRBJ2-1,16,TRBV4-3,CASSQDQSGRGHEQFF,TGCGCCAGCAGCCAAGATCAGAGCGGGAGAGGTCATGAGCAGTTCTTC
-,-,TRBJ1-5,15,TRBV19,CASSSGTPPNQPQHF,TGTGCCAGTAGTTCCGGGACGCCTCCGAATCAGCCCCAGCATTTT
-,-,TRBJ2-7,15,TRBV7-2,CASSLMGSGSYEQYF,TGTGCCAGCAGCTTAATGGGTAGCGGAAGCTACGAGCAGTACTTC
TRBD1,-,TRBJ1-6,15,TRBV9,CASSPRGQGNSPLHF,TGTGCCAGCAGCCCAAGGGGACAGGGTAATTCACCCCTCCACTTT
-,-,TRBJ2-7,14,TRBV7-2,CASSNLNVRHEQYF,TGTGCCAGCAGCAACTTAAACGTCCGACACGAGCAGTACTTC
TRBD1,few,TRBJ1-1,12,TRBV30,CAWEDRGTEAFF,TGTGCCTGGGAGGACAGGGGGACTGAAGCTTTCTTT
TRBD2,-,TRBJ2-1,16,TRBV9,CASSVDSGGRYNEQFF,TGTGCCAGCAGCGTAGATAGCGGGGGGCGTTACAATGAGCAGTTCTTC
-,-,TRBJ2-7,14,TRBV27,CASKRDLTSYEQYF,TGTGCCAGCAAGAGGGACCTGACCTCCTACGAGCAGTACTTC
TRBD2,-,TRBJ2-2,17,TRBV11-2,CASSIQITTSGAGELFF,TGTGCCAGCAGCATTCAGATCACGACTAGCGGGGCCGGGGAGCTGTTTTTT
-,few,TRBJ1-5,13,TRBV6-5,CASSPGGPGGQHF,TGTGCCAGCAGCCCCGGGGGACCTGGGGGGCAGCATTTT
TRBD1,once,TRBJ1-2,13,TRBV2,CASRDRTGYGYTF,TGTGCCAGCAGAGACCGGACAGGGTATGGCTACACCTTC
-,-,TRBJ2-3,15,TRBV5-1,CASSTTGPRTDTQYF,TGCGCCAGCAGCACGACAGGACCTCGCACAGATACGCAGTATTTT
TRBD2,-,TRBJ2-2,15,TRBV10-3,CAISESSGSTGELFF,TGTGCCATCAGTGAGTCTAGCGGGAGTACCGGGGAGCTGTTTTTT
-,-,TRBJ2-7,14,TRBV2,CASSGLTSTYEQYF,TGTGCCAGCAGCGGCCTTACTAGTACCTACGAGCAGTACTTC
-,-,TRBJ2-3,13,TRBV15,CATSMRGTDTQYF,TGTGCCACCTCCATGCGCGGCACAGATACGCAGTATTTT
-,-,TRBJ2-3,16,TRBV7-2,CASSLDPRQAADTQYF,TGTGCCAGCAGCTTAGACCCCAGGCAGGCAGCGGATACGCAGTATTTT
-,-,TRBJ2-1,14,TRBV5-6,CASRRGGGNNEQFF,TGTGCCAGCAGACGAGGAGGGGGAAACAATGAGCAGTTCTTC
TRBD1,-,TRBJ1-1,15,TRBV4-3,CASSHLTGTNTEAFF,TGCGCCAGCAGCCACTTGACAGGGACGAACACTGAAGCTTTCTTT
-,-,TRBJ2-1,12,TRBV19,CASSGVYNEQFF,TGTGCCAGTAGTGGAGTCTACAATGAGCAGTTCTTC
-,-,TRBJ1-1,15,TRBV18,CASSPPEGRATEAFF,TGTGCCAGCTCACCCCCAGAGGGGCGAGCAACTGAAGCTTTCTTT
-,-,TRBJ2-1,15,TRBV4-3,CASSFSIGTYNEQFF,TGCGCCAGCAGCTTTAGCATAGGCACCTACAATGAGCAGTTCTTC
-,-,TRBJ2-2,12,TRBV11-3,CASSFSAGELFF,TGTGCCAGCAGCTTTTCAGCCGGGGAGCTGTTTTTT
-,-,TRBJ2-1,14,TRBV5-1,CASSLDPSYNEQFF,TGCGCCAGCAGCTTAGACCCATCCTACAATGAGCAGTTCTTC
TRBD2,-,TRBJ2-1,18,TRBV25-1,CASSGGRGLAGGYNEQFF,TGTGCCAGCAGTGGAGGCCGGGGACTAGCGGGAGGGTACAATGAGCAGTTCTTC
-,-,TRBJ2-7,17,TRBV7-6,CASSLGVSGSFSYEQYF,TGTGCCAGCAGCTTAGGGGTGTCGGGCAGCTTCTCCTACGAGCAGTACTTC
TRBD2,few,TRBJ2-3,12,TRBV29-1,CSGSGGADTQYF,TGCAGCGGGAGCGGGGGGGCAGATACGCAGTATTTT
-,few,TRBJ1-2,16,TRBV2,CASSAMDRGTNYGYTF,TGTGCCAGCAGCGCAATGGACAGAGGTACTAACTATGGCTACACCTTC
-,-,TRBJ1-5,15,TRBV19,CASSIDGLINQPQHF,TGTGCCAGTAGTATAGACGGGTTGATTAATCAGCCCCAGCATTTT
TRBD1,-,TRBJ2-6,19,TRBV13,CASSSAPGTGASGANVLTF,TGTGCCAGCAGCTCCGCACCTGGGACAGGGGCTTCTGGGGCCAACGTCCTGACTTTC
-,-,TRBJ1-6,16,TRBV4-1,CASSPIGRSYNSPLHF,TGCGCCAGCAGCCCGATCGGGCGCTCCTATAATTCACCCCTCCACTTT
-,-,TRBJ1-1,15,TRBV27,CASSEGAGGDTEAFF,TGTGCCAGCAGTGAAGGGGCTGGAGGAGACACTGAAGCTTTCTTT
-,-,TRBJ2-7,12,TRBV6-5,CASSTPGGEQYF,TGTGCCAGCAGTACGCCAGGGGGGGAGCAGTACTTC
-,-,TRBJ2-7,14,TRBV5-1,CASSPSAATYEQYF,TGCGCCAGCAGCCCGTCGGCGGCAACCTACGAGCAGTACTTC
-,-,TRBJ2-1,11,TRBV11-2,CASSGYEEQFF,TGTGCCAGCAGCGGGTATGAGGAGCAGTTCTTC
TRBD1,-,TRBJ2-7,14,TRBV6-6,CASSPPGQGLEQYF,TGTGCCAGCAGTCCGCCGGGACAGGGGCTCGAGCAGTACTTC
TRBD1,-,TRBJ2-7,15,TRBV9,CASSVRPGGAYEQYF,TGTGCCAGCAGCGTACGCCCAGGGGGCGCATACGAGCAGTACTTC
TRBD1,few,TRBJ2-5,15,TRBV6-5,CASRRDRGNQETQYF,TGTGCCAGCAGAAGGGACAGGGGGAACCAAGAGACCCAGTACTTC
TRBD2,once,TRBJ2-3,15,TRBV7-7,CASSPSGGLGDTQYF,TGTGCCAGCAGTCCTAGCGGGGGGCTTGGGGATACGCAGTATTTT
-,-,TRBJ1-6,14,TRBV7-2,CASSLGTVNSPLHF,TGTGCCAGCAGCTTGGGGACGGTTAATTCACCCCTCCACTTT
-,-,TRBJ2-1,14,TRBV5-5,CASSLRETYNEQFF,TGTGCCAGCAGCTTGAGAGAGACTTACAATGAGCAGTTCTTC
TRBD2,-,TRBJ2-1,16,TRBV30,CAWTQMASGRLDEQFF,TGTGCCTGGACCCAAATGGCTAGCGGGAGGCTCGATGAGCAGTTCTTC
-,-,TRBJ2-2,15,TRBV19,CASSIGDSIGGELFF,TGTGCCAGTAGTATAGGCGACAGTATCGGCGGGGAGCTGTTTTTT
-,-,TRBJ2-6,15,TRBV28,CASSLGNSGANVLTF,TGTGCCAGCAGTTTAGGGAACTCCGGGGCCAACGTCCTGACTTTC
-,once,TRBJ1-5,12,TRBV28,CASTRNGQPQHF,TGTGCCAGCACCCGAAACGGACAGCCCCAGCATTTT
-,-,TRBJ2-2,15,TRBV10-3,CAISEGSGLTGELFF,TGTGCCATCAGTGAGGGTAGCGGTCTCACCGGGGAGCTGTTTTTT
TRBD1,-,TRBJ1-1,15,TRBV30,CAWTTGTGGFTEAFF,TGTGCCTGGACCACTGGGACAGGGGGCTTCACTGAAGCTTTCTTT
-,-,TRBJ1-4,13,TRBV19,CASRVGEAEKLFF,TGTGCCAGCCGCGTGGGGGAAGCTGAAAAACTGTTTTTT
-,-,TRBJ1-2,14,TRBV7-8,CASSTLQGSRGYTF,TGTGCCAGCAGCACACTTCAGGGTAGTCGAGGCTACACCTTC
-,-,TRBJ1-1,13,TRBV18,CASSPGSDTEAFF,TGTGCCAGCTCGCCGGGGTCGGACACTGAAGCTTTCTTT